Shown below are 32 T cell receptor beta chains from a single sample sequenced in a study of T cell repertoires in cytomegalovirus infection. TCRdb called the reads again in MiXCR, with one record for every CDR3 protein. This table holds 350,000 to 550,000 distinct CDR3 sequences, 31% found once. Material for sequencing was PBMCs. All receptors derive from a human donor in good health (CMV status not recorded). Some clones in this sample may be carry-over from other donors' samples.

The V and J genes are TRBV6-5 and TRBJ1-1, with D hard to call. Germline lookup yields CDR1 MNHEY and CDR2 SVGAGI. The CDR3 loop spans 15 amino acids. Trimming cost V 3 bases and J 0 bases, with 11 bases left between them. The CDR3, as DNA: TGTGCCAGCAGTTATGTGAAGAGCATGAACACTGAAGCTTTCTTT. Amino acid sequence: CASSYVKSMNTEAFF.

The chain couples TRBV28 to TRBJ1-1; 7 nucleotides align to TRBD1. Germline CDR1 MDHEN, CDR2 SYDVKM. This CDR3 is built from 16 residues. The V and J ends lost 3 bases and 4 bases, in that order; junction bases with no gene match: 11. The CDR3 sequence is CASSFRQGGPATEAFF. The CDR3 bases are TGTGCCAGCAGTTTCCGACAGGGAGGACCGGCCACTGAAGCTTTCTTT.

The rearrangement links TRBV18 to TRBJ2-5; 7 bases map to TRBD1. CDR1 and CDR2 (germline): KGHSH, LQKENI. The CDR3 has 15 residues. The junction had 5 bases not matched to a gene; V was cut back by 3 bases and J by 1 base. DNA for the CDR3: TGTGCCAGCTCACCGTATCGGGACAGCCAAGAGACCCAGTACTTC. Its protein is CASSPYRDSQETQYF.

This clonotype has a single count. This may be a read error: a much more frequent sequence differs by one nucleotide. The genes are TRBV7-2 and TRBJ1-5; perhaps TRBD1 as D (6 bases). This CDR3 has 14 amino acids. Per germline, CDR1 SGHTA and CDR2 FQGNSA. For the CDR3, the DNA is TGTGCCAACAGCTTCATGGGGGCGGGTCAGCCCCAGCATTTT. This gives the protein CANSFMGAGQPQHF. The full variable domain, with the rest looked up from reference TRBV7-2 and TRBJ1-5, is GAGVSQSPSNKVTEKGKDVELRCDPISGHTALYWYRQSLGQGLEFLIYFQGNSAPDKSGLPSDRFSAERTGGSVSTLTIQRTQQEDSAVYLCANSFMGAGQPQHFGDGTRLSIL.

The chain couples TRBV20-1 to TRBJ2-3, with D maybe TRBD2 (5 bases). V was clipped by 6 bases and J by 0 bases, with 19 bases between them. The CDR3 extends over 16 amino acids. Germline CDR1 is DFQATT and CDR2 is SNEGSKA (reference sequence). CDR3 sequence (DNA): TGCAGTGCCGGCCGAAGGGCGGGTACGAGCACAGATACGCAGTATTTT. Encoded protein: CSAGRRAGTSTDTQYF.

This clonotype was picked up a small number of times. The chain links TRBV2 to TRBJ2-2; a possible D gene is TRBD2 (5 bases). The V gene lost 4 bases and the J gene lost 5 bases, with 8 bases spanning the gap. The germline gives CDR1 SNHLY, CDR2 FYNNEI. The CDR3 is 13 amino acids. The chain's CDR3 is CASSARTTGELFF. CDR3 nucleotides: TGTGCCAGCAGTGCCCGGACTACCGGGGAGCTGTTTTTT.

On this clonotype itself: An end of the junction differs from the germline gene, which may be a read error. The chain links TRBV5-6 to TRBJ1-2; tentative D call: TRBD1 (6 bases). Germline V gives CDR1 SGHDT, CDR2 YYEEEE. The CDR3 is made up of 14 amino acids. As DNA, the CDR3 is TGTGCCAACAGCCCGGAGGGGGACAACTATGGCTACACCTTC. It codes for CANSPEGDNYGYTF.

On this clonotype: This may stem from a read error, because a much larger clone lies one nucleotide away. The conserved phenylalanine or tryptophan is not found at the CDR3 terminus, so this likely reflects a read error. This chain connects TRBV7-6 to TRBJ2-1; D assignment may be TRBD1 or TRBD2 (5 bases each). The CDR3 has 14 amino acids. CDR1 and CDR2 (germline): SGHVS, FNYEAQ. The germline V and J ends were trimmed by 3 bases and 5 bases, with 11 bases remaining between them. CDR3 sequence (DNA): TGTGCCAGCAGCTTGACCGGGACCAACAATGAGCAGTTCTTA. Amino acids: CASSLTGTNNEQFL.

This clonotype has just a few counts. The V and J genes are TRBV6-1 and TRBJ1-1; D is unclear. The germline CDR1 and CDR2 sequences are MNHNS and SASEGT. Trimming removed 6 bases at V and 7 bases at J, with 15 bases between. The CDR3 extends over 13 amino acids. CDR3 amino acids: CASRRMEGYEAFF. CDR3 nucleotides: TGTGCCAGCAGGAGGATGGAAGGCTATGAAGCTTTCTTT.

The rearrangement joins TRBV25-1 to TRBJ2-1, with 9 bases matching TRBD1. Trimming removed 10 bases from V and 2 bases from J; junction bases left unmatched: 9. Germline-derived CDR1 and CDR2 are MGHDK and SYGVNS. The CDR3 has 15 residues. CDR3 loop: CATWETGGPYNEQFF. The CDR3 region has the DNA TGTGCCACCTGGGAGACAGGGGGACCCTACAATGAGCAGTTCTTC.

The chain carries TRBV7-2 and TRBJ2-1, with 10 positions matching TRBD1. This CDR3 has 16 residues. Germline CDR1 and CDR2: SGHTA and FQGNSA. With V trimmed by 3 bases and J by 9 bases, 11 bases remained unmatched. CDR3 in DNA: TGTGCCAGCAGCTTGGGCGGACAGGGGGTTTTATCTGAGCAGTTCTTC. It yields the protein CASSLGGQGVLSEQFF.

Remarks on this clonotype: A much larger clone differs from this one at a single base, so this may be a read error. This sequence joins TRBV7-6 and TRBJ2-7; 9 nucleotides align to TRBD1. The CDR3 runs 14 residues. Germline V CDR1 and CDR2: SGHVS, FNYEAQ. CDR3 sequence (DNA): TGTGCCAGCAGCTCAGGACAGGGGCCCTACGAGAAGTACTTC. Its protein product is CASSSGQGPYEKYF.

The V call is TRBV9, the J call TRBJ2-7, with TRBD2 matching over 9 bases. Germline V CDR1 and CDR2: SGDLS, YYNGEE. Germline trimming cut 0 bases from V and 0 bases from J; bases unmatched to any gene: 4. This CDR3 is 16 amino acids long. The CDR3: CASSVGASGDSYEQYF. CDR3 DNA sequence: TGTGCCAGCAGCGTAGGGGCTAGCGGGGACTCCTACGAGCAGTACTTC.

This clonotype was recorded a few times. The chain couples TRBV14 to TRBJ2-1; the D call may be TRBD1 or TRBD2 (5 bases each). V was pared by 10 bases and J by 5 bases, with 18 bases between. The CDR3 sequence is 14 residues long. Germline values: CDR1 SGHDN, CDR2 FVKESK. The CDR3 nucleotides are TGTGCCACCGATTGCCTGGGGGAGCACAATGAGCAGTTCTTC. Protein product: CATDCLGEHNEQFF.

This clonotype was recorded many times. The J gene is TRBJ1-1, the V gene TRBV7-2; D remains ambiguous. This CDR3 has 19 amino acids. Per the germline V gene, CDR1 is SGHTA and CDR2 is FQGNSA. V lost 4 bases to trimming and J lost 0 bases, with 24 bases between them. The DNA for the CDR3 is TGTGCCAGCAGCTCGGCCTCAGCCGAGACCTCATATTTGAACACTGAAGCTTTCTTT. This gives the protein CASSSASAETSYLNTEAFF. Full variable domain (missing parts from reference TRBV7-2 and TRBJ1-1): GAGVSQSPSNKVTEKGKDVELRCDPISGHTALYWYRQSLGQGLEFLIYFQGNSAPDKSGLPSDRFSAERTGGSVSTLTIQRTQQEDSAVYLCASSSASAETSYLNTEAFFGQGTRLTVV.

J is TRBJ2-2 and V is TRBV9; maybe TRBD2 (5 bases). Between the trimmed V and J ends, which lost 0 bases and 2 bases, there was a span of 8 bases. The CDR3 is made up of 15 amino acids. Germline V gives CDR1 SGDLS, CDR2 YYNGEE. CDR3 protein: CASSVVTGNTGELFF. The CDR3, as DNA: TGTGCCAGCAGCGTAGTTACGGGAAACACCGGGGAGCTGTTTTTT.

On this clonotype itself: The conserved closing phenylalanine or tryptophan is absent in this CDR3, likely reflecting a read error. The CDR3 spells CASSLTPHWTATNTGELFL. The CDR3 coding sequence is TGTGCCAGCAGTCTCACGCCGCATTGGACAGCTACGAACACCGGGGAGCTGTTTCTT. The chain couples TRBV6-1 to TRBJ2-2, with D maybe TRBD1 (6 bases). The V end was cut by 5 bases, the J end by 0 bases, with 22 bases between. This CDR3 is built from 19 residues. The germline V gene has CDR1 MNHNS and CDR2 SASEGT.

The chain joins TRBV28 to TRBJ1-5; tentative D call: TRBD1 (5 bases). Between the trimmed V and J ends, which lost 3 bases and 0 bases, there was a span of 12 bases. This CDR3 spans 16 amino acids. CDR1 and CDR2 from the germline V gene are MDHEN and SYDVKM. CDR3 in DNA: TGTGCCAGCAGTTTGCAGGGCGGATATAGCAATCAGCCCCAGCATTTT. Translating gives CASSLQGGYSNQPQHF. The whole variable domain, remainder taken from reference TRBV28 and TRBJ1-5, is DVKVTQSSRYLVKRTGEKVFLECVQDMDHENMFWYRQDPGLGLRLIYFSYDVKMKEKGDIPEGYSVSREKKERFSLILESASTNQTSMYLCASSLQGGYSNQPQHFGDGTRLSIL.

V and J are TRBV6-2 or TRBV6-3 and TRBJ2-1, with 7 bases identical to TRBD2. CDR1 is MNHEY and CDR2 is SVGEGT in the germline V gene. This CDR3 contains 13 residues. The V segment lost 5 bases and the J segment 2 bases; nucleotides outside the gene matches: 0. The CDR3 loop reads CASSGTTYNEQFF. Here the CDR3 DNA reads TGTGCCAGCAGTGGGACTACCTACAATGAGCAGTTCTTC.

J is TRBJ2-3 and V is TRBV7-2; 7 bases agree with TRBD2. This CDR3 has 15 amino acids. The germline gives CDR1 SGHTA, CDR2 FQGNSA. The J segment lost 0 bases and the V segment lost 5 bases, leaving 5 bases of the junction unmatched. CDR3 residues: CASSPWGGSTDTQYF. Written as DNA, the CDR3 is TGTGCCAGCAGCCCGTGGGGGGGTAGCACAGATACGCAGTATTTT. The variable domain in full, with the rest retrieved from reference TRBV7-2 and TRBJ2-3, is GAGVSQSPSNKVTEKGKDVELRCDPISGHTALYWYRQSLGQGLEFLIYFQGNSAPDKSGLPSDRFSAERTGGSVSTLTIQRTQQEDSAVYLCASSPWGGSTDTQYFGPGTRLTVL.

Concerning this clonotype: A read error may be the cause here, since a much bigger clone is one base away. The V call is TRBV19, the J call TRBJ1-1, with D perhaps matching TRBD1 (5 bases). Germline V gene sequence: CDR1 LNHDA, CDR2 SQIVND (reference sequence). The CDR3 has 13 residues. The CDR3 region is CASSMGENTEALF. CDR3 DNA: TGTGCCAGTAGTATGGGGGAGAACACTGAAGCTTTATTT.

In its sample, this clonotype was seen a few times. The rearrangement joins TRBV6-2 or TRBV6-3 to TRBJ2-5; maybe TRBD2 (6 bases). The germline CDR1 and CDR2 sequences are MNHEY and SVGEGT. With 8 bases removed from V and 5 bases from J, the gap between germline ends came to 9 bases. The CDR3 spans 11 residues. The CDR3 DNA follows: TGTGCCAGCGGGAGGTGGGAGACCCAGTACTTC. Protein sequence: CASGRWETQYF.

Notes on this clonotype: It is likely a read error, because the conserved phenylalanine at the end of the CDR3 is missing. The rearrangement uses TRBV6-6 and TRBJ1-2; D might be TRBD1 (5 bases). Between the trimmed V and J ends, which lost 6 bases and 5 bases, there was a span of 16 bases. The V gene's germline CDR1 is MNHNY and CDR2 SVGAGI (reference sequence). The CDR3 extends over 14 amino acids. This CDR3 reads CASSPAGGRYGYTL. As DNA, the CDR3 is TGTGCCAGCAGCCCGGCGGGGGGGAGGTATGGCTACACCTTA.

The V call is TRBV6-2 or TRBV6-3, the J call TRBJ2-7, with a weak D call TRBD1 (6 bases). CDR3 size: 12 residues. Germline assignment: CDR1 MNHEY and CDR2 SVGEGT. V lost 8 bases, J lost 2 bases, and 10 bases lay in between. This chain's CDR3 is CASGNRAYEQYF. For the CDR3, the DNA is TGTGCCAGCGGAAACAGGGCCTACGAGCAGTACTTC.

The V call is TRBV19, the J call TRBJ1-2; D unclear. V shed 10 bases and J shed 5 bases, with 11 bases lying between them. Germline V gene lookup returns CDR1 LNHDA and CDR2 SQIVND (reference sequence). The length of the CDR3 is 11 residues. CDR3 sequence reads: CATGSEYGYTF. Written as DNA, the CDR3 is TGTGCCACCGGCAGCGAATATGGCTACACCTTC. The variable domain in full, with the rest retrieved from reference TRBV19 and TRBJ1-2, is DGGITQSPKYLFRKEGQNVTLSCEQNLNHDAMYWYRQDPGQGLRLIYYSQIVNDFQKGDIAEGYSVSREKKESFPLTVTSAQKNPTAFYLCATGSEYGYTFGSGTRLTVV.

The gene calls are TRBV2 and TRBJ1-5; 8 bases match TRBD1. Germline V lookup: CDR1 SNHLY, CDR2 FYNNEI. V was pared by 4 bases and J by 2 bases, with 7 bases of the junction left unmatched. This CDR3 is built from 16 residues. The CDR3 loop is CASSAETGVRNQPQHF. The CDR3 region has the DNA TGTGCCAGCAGTGCGGAGACAGGGGTACGCAATCAGCCCCAGCATTTT.

This clonotype was found a few times. This chain uses TRBV6-6 with TRBJ1-1, with D unclear. Per germline, CDR1 MNHNY and CDR2 SVGAGI (reference sequence). This CDR3 spans 12 amino acids. The V end lost 5 bases, the J end lost 3 bases, and 7 bases lay between the germline ends. The CDR3 sequence: CASSDYDTEAFF. The DNA of the CDR3 is TGTGCCAGCAGTGATTACGACACTGAAGCTTTCTTT.

The chain combines TRBV20-1 with TRBJ2-1, with TRBD2 matching over 7 bases. This CDR3 region has 15 residues. Germline loops: CDR1 DFQATT, CDR2 SNEGSKA (reference sequence). Trimming removed 1 base from V and 6 bases from J; junction bases left unmatched: 9. The CDR3 nucleotides are TGCAGTGCTAGAGTTCCGAGACTAGCCTCCAATGAGCAGTTCTTC. It codes for CSARVPRLASNEQFF.

Concerning this clonotype: A much larger clone sits a single nucleotide away, making a read error possible. In this CDR3 the conserved last residue, phenylalanine or tryptophan, is missing, so a read error is likely. The V gene is TRBV28, the J gene TRBJ2-1, with D unresolved. This CDR3 is 11 amino acids long. CDR1 is MDHEN, CDR2 SYDVKM, per germline. This chain's CDR3 is CANLSLHEQFC. CDR3 DNA sequence: TGTGCGAACTTGAGCTTGCATGAGCAGTTCTGC.

A word on this clonotype: At one boundary the junction diverges from the germline segment, which might be a read error. This chain links TRBV12-3 or TRBV12-4 with TRBJ1-1; no clear D gene. This CDR3 comprises 11 residues. CDR3 in DNA: TGTGACAGCAGTTTAGTCGGGAAAGCTTTCTTT. Its translation is CDSSLVGKAFF.

There are a few counts of this clonotype. The V call is TRBV29-1, the J call TRBJ2-5; unclear D gene. Germline CDR1 SQVTM, CDR2 ANQGSEA. The V gene lost 6 bases and the J gene lost 0 bases, with 5 bases spanning the gap. This CDR3 is built from 11 residues. In DNA, the CDR3 is TGCAGCGTCTCCCACCAAGAGACCCAGTACTTC. Translated: CSVSHQETQYF.

This clonotype has just a few counts. A much larger clone lies a single base off, so this may be a read error. CDR3 residues: CPSRASADTQYF. The CDR3 nucleotides are TGTCCCAGCAGGGCTAGCGCAGATACGCAGTATTTT. The rearrangement links TRBV28 to TRBJ2-3; a weak D match, TRBD2 (6 bases). CDR1 and CDR2 (germline): MDHEN, SYDVKM. The CDR3 totals 12 residues.